A selection of T cell receptor beta chains follows, all from one sample in a study of blood T cell repertoires in COVID-19. Only in-frame clones appear in the TCRdb table, and some are missing; sequencing was by immunoSEQ multiplex PCR. The sample has hundreds of thousands of clones, around 88% seen once. Sequenced material: PBMCs or T cells enriched from blood (not recorded which). The receptor source for this set is a woman aged 40 to 50 who had recovered from COVID-19. CDR3s include the opening cysteine and the closing phenylalanine or tryptophan. D genes are given only for firm matches. Size tells how often a clone was seen (once, few, many) or the class of an expanded clone, and some rows leave it out.

d_call	clone_size	v_call	j_call	cdr3_aa	cdr3_nt
.	.	TRBV7-3	TRBJ1-6	CASSLLGVGDNSPLHF	TGTGCCAGCAGCTTATTAGGGGTTGGGGATAATTCACCCCTCCACTTT
TRBD2	.	TRBV7-2	TRBJ2-1	CASSLVAGVPYNEQFF	TGTGCCAGCAGCTTAGTAGCGGGAGTCCCCTACAATGAGCAGTTCTTC
.	.	TRBV4-3	TRBJ2-2	CASSQVNGELFF	TGCGCCAGCAGCCAAGTTAACGGGGAGCTGTTTTTT
.	.	TRBV6-5	TRBJ2-3	CASRQSGADTQYF	TGTGCCAGCCGACAGTCAGGAGCAGATACGCAGTATTTT
.	.	TRBV28	TRBJ1-4	CASSPGSRVADEKLFF	TGTGCCAGCAGTCCAGGGTCTCGGGTGGCGGATGAAAAACTGTTTTTT
TRBD1	.	TRBV6-7	TRBJ1-5	CASSTLDRGIRRNQPQHF	TGTGCCAGCAGTACCCTTGACAGGGGTATTCGGCGCAATCAGCCCCAGCATTTT
.	.	TRBV25-1	TRBJ2-7	CASSGTGLEQYF	TGTGCCAGCAGCGGGACTGGCCTCGAGCAGTACTTC
TRBD1	.	TRBV24-1	TRBJ1-4	CATSDPGTGTGEKLFF	TGTGCCACCAGTGACCCCGGGACAGGGACCGGCGAAAAACTGTTTTTT
TRBD1	.	TRBV18	TRBJ2-1	CASTQQGAGNEQFF	TGTGCCAGTACCCAACAGGGGGCCGGCAATGAGCAGTTCTTC
.	.	TRBV2	TRBJ2-1	CASSDFGSSYNEQFF	TGTGCCAGCAGTGACTTCGGTAGCTCCTACAATGAGCAGTTCTTC
.	.	TRBV30	TRBJ1-3	CASSTGASGNTIYF	TGTGCCTCGAGTACAGGAGCCTCTGGAAACACCATATATTTT
TRBD2	.	TRBV7-2	TRBJ2-5	CASSLVSGSPVAYF	TGTGCCAGCAGCTTAGTTAGCGGGAGTCCTGTGGCCTACTTC
.	.	TRBV19	TRBJ2-7	CASSIGQYYEQYF	TGTGCCAGTAGTATAGGACAGTACTACGAGCAGTACTTC
TRBD2	many	TRBV11-2	TRBJ2-7	CASSFSGYEQYF	TGTGCCAGCAGCTTTAGCGGGTACGAGCAGTACTTC
.	.	TRBV28	TRBJ1-5	CASGTGSRGGYSNQPQHF	TGTGCCAGCGGCACCGGGTCCAGAGGAGGCTATAGCAATCAGCCCCAGCATTTT
TRBD2	once	TRBV2	TRBJ2-1	CASSAAGVGGNEQFF	TGTGCCAGCAGCGCAGCGGGAGTAGGTGGGAATGAGCAGTTCTTC
.	.	TRBV30	TRBJ2-2	CAWSVGLLNTGELFF	TGTGCCTGGAGTGTGGGACTCTTGAACACCGGGGAGCTGTTTTTT
TRBD2	.	TRBV2	TRBJ2-3	CASTTSGRRGTDTQYF	TGTGCCAGCACAACTAGCGGGAGGAGGGGGACAGATACGCAGTATTTT
TRBD2	.	TRBV7-3	TRBJ2-2	CASSLFAGGGTGELFF	TGTGCCAGCAGCTTATTCGCGGGAGGGGGCACCGGGGAGCTGTTTTTT
TRBD2	.	TRBV7-3	TRBJ2-1	CASSLRGGTIQNEQFF	TGTGCCAGCAGCTTAAGGGGTGGGACTATCCAAAATGAGCAGTTCTTC
TRBD1	.	TRBV7-2	TRBJ1-4	CASRRQQGANEKLFF	TGTGCCAGCAGAAGACAACAGGGGGCTAATGAAAAACTGTTTTTT
.	.	TRBV18	TRBJ2-2	CASSPSRNTGELFF	TGTGCCAGCTCACCTTCCCGGAACACCGGGGAGCTGTTTTTT
TRBD1	once	TRBV18	TRBJ2-3	CASSLGQGFADTQYF	TGTGCCAGCTCCCTCGGACAGGGGTTCGCAGATACGCAGTATTTT
.	.	TRBV4-2	TRBJ1-6	CASSQEGLNNSPLHF	TGTGCCAGCAGCCAAGAGGGCCTAAATAATTCACCCCTCCACTTT
.	.	TRBV7-2	TRBJ1-2	CASSLNPGNYGYTF	TGTGCCAGCAGCTTAAACCCAGGAAACTATGGCTACACCTTC
TRBD1	.	TRBV6-5	TRBJ2-5	CASRQQGQETQYF	TGTGCCAGCAGACAACAGGGGCAAGAGACCCAGTACTTC
TRBD1	.	TRBV5-1	TRBJ2-1	CASSREPGQGTANEQFF	TGCGCCAGCAGTAGAGAGCCGGGACAGGGTACCGCCAATGAGCAGTTCTTC
TRBD2	.	TRBV7-7	TRBJ2-5	CASSLVPPSGRETQYF	TGTGCTAGCAGCTTAGTTCCCCCTAGCGGGAGGGAGACCCAGTACTTC
.	.	TRBV27	TRBJ2-7	CASSLRGNEQYF	TGTGCCAGCAGTTTAAGAGGGAACGAGCAGTACTTC
.	.	TRBV28	TRBJ2-1	CASSSLAQLRNEQFF	TGTGCCAGCAGTTCCTTAGCCCAGCTACGTAATGAGCAGTTCTTC
.	once	TRBV9	TRBJ2-2	CASSPSGDVGSRELFF	TGTGCCAGCAGCCCGAGCGGCGACGTCGGATCGAGGGAGCTGTTTTTT
.	many	TRBV18	TRBJ2-3	CASSPSAEDTQYF	TGTGCCAGCTCACCGTCTGCGGAAGATACGCAGTATTTT
TRBD1	.	TRBV28	TRBJ2-1	CASRRTGVVSEQFF	TGTGCCAGCCGACGGACAGGGGTTGTATCTGAGCAGTTCTTC
TRBD2	.	TRBV13	TRBJ2-7	CASSPRLAGSHEQYF	TGTGCCAGCAGCCCTAGACTAGCGGGTTCCCACGAGCAGTACTTC
.	.	TRBV3-1/TRBV3-2	TRBJ2-5	CASSPPAWEAETQYF	TGTGCCAGCAGCCCACCGGCCTGGGAGGCAGAGACCCAGTACTTC
.	.	TRBV7-2	TRBJ2-7	CASSLATQRISYEQYF	TGTGCCAGCAGCTTAGCCACCCAGCGGATCTCCTACGAGCAGTACTTC
TRBD2	.	TRBV14	TRBJ2-7	CASSQFSGTPNGEQYF	TGTGCCAGCAGCCAATTTAGCGGGACCCCAAATGGCGAGCAGTACTTC
TRBD1	.	TRBV29-1	TRBJ1-2	CSVGTGYYYGYTF	TGCAGCGTTGGGACAGGATACTACTATGGCTACACCTTC
.	few	TRBV7-6	TRBJ2-7	CASSPETSSGYEQYF	TGTGCCAGCAGCCCCGAGACAAGCTCGGGGTACGAGCAGTACTTC
.	.	TRBV5-1	TRBJ2-7	CASSRDTNYEQYF	TGCGCCAGCAGCCGGGACACCAACTACGAGCAGTACTTC
.	.	TRBV28	TRBJ2-7	CASSWYDRRTYEQYF	TGTGCCAGCAGTTGGTATGACAGACGAACCTACGAGCAGTACTTC
.	.	TRBV2	TRBJ1-6	CASRTGQHSRYNSPLHF	TGTGCCAGCAGAACCGGACAGCACTCCCGGTATAATTCACCCCTCCACTTT
TRBD2	.	TRBV9	TRBJ2-5	CASEASGRLPRVETQYF	TGTGCCAGCGAGGCTAGCGGGAGGTTGCCCAGGGTAGAGACCCAGTACTTC
.	.	TRBV2	TRBJ1-5	CASRVDSNQPQHF	TGTGCCAGCAGGGTAGATAGCAATCAGCCCCAGCATTTT
TRBD2	.	TRBV29-1	TRBJ2-7	CSVEVAGGVRYEQYF	TGCAGCGTTGAAGTAGCGGGAGGGGTCCGGTACGAGCAGTACTTC
.	.	TRBV7-9	TRBJ2-1	CASSSDPIAAEQFF	TGTGCCAGCAGCTCCGACCCTATAGCGGCTGAGCAGTTCTTC
TRBD1	.	TRBV10-1	TRBJ1-1	CASSEPRQGAGAVTEAFF	TGCGCCAGCAGTGAGCCTAGACAGGGGGCGGGTGCCGTTACTGAAGCTTTCTTT
TRBD2	.	TRBV6-5	TRBJ2-5	CASNAQAGVGETQYF	TGTGCCAGCAATGCCCAAGCGGGAGTCGGGGAGACCCAGTACTTC
.	.	TRBV7-9	TRBJ1-2	CASSLDRRGYTF	TGTGCCAGCAGCTTAGATCGGAGGGGCTACACCTTC
.	.	TRBV18	TRBJ2-3	CASSPSREADTQYF	TGTGCCAGCTCACCATCGCGGGAAGCAGATACGCAGTATTTT
.	.	TRBV3-1/TRBV3-2	TRBJ2-3	CASERSGSTDTQYF	TGTGCCAGCGAGCGGTCGGGGAGCACAGATACGCAGTATTTT
TRBD2	.	TRBV2	TRBJ2-1	CASGALAGVRNEQFF	TGTGCCAGCGGCGCGCTAGCGGGAGTTCGAAATGAGCAGTTCTTC
TRBD2	.	TRBV19	TRBJ2-2	CASTPEGRERAGELFF	TGTGCCAGTACCCCTGAGGGGCGGGAGCGGGCCGGGGAGCTGTTTTTT
.	once	TRBV6-6	TRBJ2-3	CASSPQGTDTQYF	TGTGCCAGCAGTCCCCAGGGCACAGATACGCAGTATTTT
TRBD1	.	TRBV7-2	TRBJ2-6	CASTRQGLRKGANVLTF	TGTGCCAGCACCAGACAGGGGCTAAGGAAGGGGGCCAACGTCCTGACTTTC